One and the same sample provided the 26 T cell receptor beta chains below, sequenced in a study of blood T cell repertoires in COVID-19. Clones were sequenced by immunoSEQ multiplex PCR, and TCRdb holds only the in-frame ones, with some missing. The sample includes over 200,000 clones, more than 70% of them seen just once. The sequenced sample consisted of PBMCs or T cells enriched from blood (not recorded which). These TCRs come from a woman aged 40 to 50 with acute COVID-19.

A single count supports this clone. The rearrangement joins TRBV21-1 to TRBJ1-5; the DNA was not compared with TRBD1, the D call given in the table. TRBV21-1 corresponds to a pseudogene. This CDR3 is built from 16 residues. The DNA of the CDR3 is TGTGCCAGCAGCTCGCGGACAGGGGTATCCAATCAGCCCCAGCATTTT. Its translation is CASSSRTGVSNQPQHF.

The CDR3 sequence is CASRAILPPGNTIYF. CDR3 coding DNA: TGTGCCAGCAGGGCCATCCTTCCCCCTGGAAACACCATATATTTT. This chain joins TRBV6-5 and TRBJ1-3; D call uncertain. In germline, CDR1 is MNHEY, CDR2 SVGAGI. Trimming removed 6 bases at V and 2 bases at J, with 14 bases between. The CDR3 has 15 amino acids.

V is TRBV27 and J is TRBJ2-1, with 9 nucleotides matching TRBD2. This CDR3 comprises 14 residues. V was pared by 8 bases and J by 6 bases, with 8 bases of the junction left unmatched. Germline V gene data show CDR1 as MNHEY and CDR2 as SMNVEV (reference sequence). The CDR3: CASPAGGLLNEQFF. CDR3 nucleotides: TGTGCCAGCCCTGCGGGAGGGCTTCTCAATGAGCAGTTCTTC.

CDR3 DNA: TGTGCCAGCAGCCTATGGACAGGGAGGGCTGGCACCTTC. Translated: CASSLWTGRAGTF. The gene calls are TRBV5-6 and TRBJ1-2, with 8 bases that match TRBD1. The CDR3 is 13 residues long. Germline V gene data show CDR1 as SGHDT and CDR2 as YYEEEE. With V trimmed by 4 bases and J by 13 bases, 12 bases remained unmatched.

This chain's CDR3 is CASSSGGWLNQPQHF. The CDR3 DNA sequence: TGTGCCAGCAGCTCGGGGGGGTGGCTCAATCAGCCCCAGCATTTT. V is TRBV11-2 and J is TRBJ1-5, with D perhaps TRBD1 (5 bases). The germline V gene encodes CDR1 SGHAT and CDR2 FQNNGV. The germline V and J ends were trimmed by 4 bases and 3 bases, with 13 bases remaining between them. The CDR3 has 15 residues.

This chain joins TRBV15 and TRBJ2-2, with D possibly TRBD1 on 6 matching bases. There are 14 residues in the CDR3. Trimming took 6 bases from V and 1 from J, leaving 9 bases between them. The V gene's germline CDR1 is LNHNV and CDR2 YYDKDF (reference sequence). CDR3 in amino acids: CATREQGNTGELFF. CDR3 coding DNA: TGTGCCACCAGGGAACAGGGGAACACCGGGGAGCTGTTTTTT. Using reference TRBV15 and TRBJ2-2 for the parts outside the CDR3, the full variable domain is DAMVIQNPRYQVTQFGKPVTLSCSQTLNHNVMYWYQQKSSQAPKLLFHYYDKDFNNEADTPDNFQSRRPNTSFCFLDIRSPGLGDTAMYLCATREQGNTGELFFGEGSRLTVL.

V is TRBV3-1 (or the pseudogene TRBV3-2) and J is TRBJ1-2; TRBD1 might be the D (5 bases). Trimming removed 0 bases at V and 8 bases at J, with 16 bases between. Germline values: CDR1 LGHDT, CDR2 YNNKEL (reference sequence). CDR3 length equals 15 residues. DNA of the CDR3: TGTGCCAGCAGCCAAGATGATGGCAGGGCACGAGGCTACACCTTC. Translated, it gives CASSQDDGRARGYTF.

This clone appeared a few times. The chain is built from TRBV7-2 and TRBJ2-2; TRBD2 agrees at 9 bases. Germline trimming cut 1 base from V and 7 bases from J; bases unmatched to any gene: 4. The CDR3 is made up of 15 amino acids. Germline CDR1 reads SGHTA; CDR2 reads FQGNSA. CDR3 residues: CASSLGLAGNGELFF. Here the CDR3 DNA reads TGTGCCAGCAGCTTAGGGCTAGCGGGGAACGGGGAGCTGTTTTTT.

This clone was recorded only once. The chain employs TRBV4-1 and TRBJ1-1; D might be TRBD1 (6 bases). Germline V gene sequence: CDR1 MGHRA, CDR2 YSYEKL. Trimming left V 7 bases short and J 7 bases short, with 16 bases between. The CDR3 has 13 amino acids. This chain's CDR3 is CASTAGQINEAFF. CDR3 nucleotides: TGCGCCAGCACCGCCGGACAGATTAATGAAGCTTTCTTT.

The rearrangement joins TRBV29-1 to TRBJ2-7; 9 bases line up with TRBD1. This CDR3 comprises 12 residues. Germline values: CDR1 SQVTM, CDR2 ANQGSEA. Unmatched junction bases numbered 5, after V lost 7 bases and J lost 4 bases. This chain's CDR3 is CSAGDREYEQYF. CDR3 nucleotides: TGCAGCGCTGGGGACAGGGAGTACGAGCAGTACTTC.

This clone was recorded once. The rearrangement links TRBV6-5 to TRBJ2-2, with a tentative D call TRBD1 (5 bases). V was cut by 2 bases and J by 3 bases, with 10 bases left in between. Germline V CDR1 and CDR2: MNHEY, SVGAGI. This CDR3 is built from 15 residues. CDR3 residues: CASSYQGPDTGELFF. Here the CDR3 DNA reads TGTGCCAGCAGTTACCAGGGCCCTGACACCGGGGAGCTGTTTTTT.

The chain is built from TRBV27 and TRBJ2-5; TRBD2 matches at 10 bases. CDR1 MNHEY and CDR2 SMNVEV come from the germline V gene (reference sequence). Trimming at V came to 5 bases and at J to 6 bases, leaving 21 bases not matched to a gene. CDR3 length: 19 amino acids. The CDR3 bases are TGTGCCAGCAGTCCCCTCCAGGGGGCGAGCGGGGGGGCGAGGAAGACCCAGTACTTC. It translates to CASSPLQGASGGARKTQYF.

The chain is built from TRBV25-1 and TRBJ2-5; no definite D call. This CDR3 is 14 amino acids long. Germline V gene data show CDR1 as MGHDK and CDR2 as SYGVNS. Between the trimmed V and J ends, which lost 3 bases and 0 bases, there was a span of 8 bases. CDR3 nucleotides: TGTGCCAGCAGTGACCGGCGGTACCAAGAGACCCAGTACTTC. It yields the protein CASSDRRYQETQYF.

V and J are TRBV6-2 or TRBV6-3 and TRBJ2-7; 8 positions match TRBD1. Germline V gene lookup returns CDR1 MNHEY and CDR2 SVGEGT. The J segment lost 7 bases and the V segment lost 6 bases, leaving 5 bases of the junction unmatched. This CDR3 comprises 12 residues. CDR3 coding DNA: TGTGCCAGCAGCCAGGGGGCGGGGGAGCAGTACGTC. Amino acid sequence: CASSQGAGEQYV.

V and J are TRBV5-1 and TRBJ2-7; 8 bases match TRBD1. J was trimmed by 3 bases and V by 1 base; bases with no gene match: 6. This CDR3 is built from 15 residues. Germline CDR1 reads SGHRS; CDR2 reads YFSETQ. The CDR3 loop is CASSLRDRGGYEQYF. As DNA, the CDR3 is TGCGCCAGCAGCTTGCGAGACAGGGGTGGCTACGAGCAGTACTTC.

This clone has just one count. The chain is built from TRBV5-6 and TRBJ2-5; 8 nucleotides align to TRBD1. V shed 4 bases and J 5 bases; nucleotides not matched to a gene: 10. Germline loops: CDR1 SGHDT, CDR2 YYEEEE. The CDR3 spans 15 residues. CDR3 in amino acids: CASSIRTGPAETQYF. The CDR3 DNA is TGTGCCAGCAGCATTCGGACAGGGCCCGCCGAGACCCAGTACTTC. Drawing the rest from reference TRBV5-6 and TRBJ2-5, the complete variable domain is DAGVTQSPTHLIKTRGQQVTLRCSPKSGHDTVSWYQQALGQGPQFIFQYYEEEERQRGNFPDRFSGHQFPNYSSELNVNALLLGDSALYLCASSIRTGPAETQYFGPGTRLLVL.

The chain couples TRBV4-2 to TRBJ1-2; weak D call: TRBD1 (6 bases). Per germline, CDR1 LGHNA and CDR2 YNFKEQ. The CDR3 extends over 16 amino acids. The V end lost 2 bases, the J end lost 0 bases, and 13 bases lay between the germline ends. CDR3 in amino acids: CASSQFLQGANYGYTF. CDR3 DNA sequence: TGTGCCAGCAGCCAATTCCTACAGGGTGCTAACTATGGCTACACCTTC.

The chain employs TRBV27 and TRBJ2-3; 9 nucleotides agree with TRBD2. Per germline, CDR1 MNHEY and CDR2 SMNVEV (reference sequence). J gave up 4 bases and V 5 bases, and 10 bases lay outside the gene matches. CDR3 length: 16 residues. CDR3 amino acids: CASSQPGLAVADTQYF. The CDR3 DNA sequence: TGTGCCAGCAGTCAGCCGGGACTAGCAGTGGCAGATACGCAGTATTTT.

The chain carries TRBV10-1 and TRBJ2-1; 14 bases agree with TRBD2. J was trimmed by 8 bases and V by 6 bases; bases with no gene match: 9. Germline CDR1 and CDR2: WNHNN and SYGVQD (reference sequence). The CDR3 spans 16 residues. The CDR3 is CASSRLAGGPGDEQFF. The CDR3 DNA is TGCGCCAGCAGCCGACTAGCGGGAGGGCCTGGGGATGAGCAGTTCTTC.

The rearrangement uses TRBV19 and TRBJ2-2; 10 nucleotides match TRBD1. V dropped 10 bases and J dropped 4; count of bases not matched to a gene: 9. The CDR3 has 15 amino acids. Germline V gives CDR1 LNHDA, CDR2 SQIVND (reference sequence). In DNA form, the CDR3 reads TGTGCCACCACTTTGAGACAGGGGGCCACCGGGGAGCTGTTTTTT. It is translated as CATTLRQGATGELFF.

J is TRBJ2-1 and V is TRBV11-2, with D perhaps matching TRBD1 (6 bases). The CDR3 has 13 residues. The V end was cut by 6 bases, the J end by 7 bases, with 13 bases between. The germline CDR1 and CDR2 sequences are SGHAT and FQNNGV. CDR3 bases: TGTGCCAGCAGTAACAGGGCCGCTAATGAGCAGTTCTTC. It is translated as CASSNRAANEQFF.

This clone has a handful of counts. This sequence joins TRBV5-4 and TRBJ1-2, with D possibly TRBD1 on 5 matching bases. CDR1 is SGHNT, CDR2 YYREEE, per germline (reference sequence). The V and J ends lost 4 bases and 2 bases respectively, with 9 bases between them. The CDR3 totals 13 residues. This CDR3 reads CASSLPGNYGYTF. The CDR3 nucleotides are TGTGCCAGCAGCCTCCCAGGGAACTATGGCTACACCTTC.

The CDR3 here is CASSRSWRERSETQYF. CDR3 DNA sequence: TGTGCCAGCAGCCGGAGCTGGCGGGAAAGGTCCGAGACCCAGTACTTC. The rearrangement joins TRBV7-9 to TRBJ2-5; D perhaps matches TRBD2 (6 bases). V gave up 5 bases and J gave up 5 bases, with 21 bases separating them. This CDR3 is 16 amino acids long. CDR1 and CDR2 from the germline V gene are SEHNR and FQNEAQ (reference sequence).

The chain couples TRBV2 to TRBJ2-4, with D possibly being TRBD2 (5 bases). The germline V and J ends were trimmed by 1 base and 0 bases, with 7 bases remaining between them. CDR3 length equals 15 residues. Germline V gene data show CDR1 as SNHLY and CDR2 as FYNNEI. CDR3 nucleotide sequence: TGTGCCAGCAGTGAAGAGGCGGGAGCCAAAAACATTCAGTACTTC. This encodes CASSEEAGAKNIQYF.

The chain has TRBV6-5 and TRBJ2-7; 7 positions agree with TRBD1. Germline lookup yields CDR1 MNHEY and CDR2 SVGAGI. After removal of 6 bases from V and 0 bases from J, the junction contained 8 bases not matched to a gene. The CDR3 is made up of 15 amino acids. The CDR3: CASSQGQHGSYEQYV. The DNA of the CDR3 is TGTGCCAGCAGCCAGGGACAGCATGGCTCCTACGAGCAGTACGTC.

This chain connects TRBV25-1 to TRBJ1-6; D call uncertain. CDR3 length: 15 amino acids. Between the trimmed V and J ends, which lost 0 bases and 10 bases, there was a span of 13 bases. Looked up from germline, CDR1 is MGHDK and CDR2 is SYGVNS. The DNA of the CDR3 is TGTGCCAGCAGTGAATACAAGGGAGAGAGGTCACCCCTCCACTTT. It is translated as CASSEYKGERSPLHF.